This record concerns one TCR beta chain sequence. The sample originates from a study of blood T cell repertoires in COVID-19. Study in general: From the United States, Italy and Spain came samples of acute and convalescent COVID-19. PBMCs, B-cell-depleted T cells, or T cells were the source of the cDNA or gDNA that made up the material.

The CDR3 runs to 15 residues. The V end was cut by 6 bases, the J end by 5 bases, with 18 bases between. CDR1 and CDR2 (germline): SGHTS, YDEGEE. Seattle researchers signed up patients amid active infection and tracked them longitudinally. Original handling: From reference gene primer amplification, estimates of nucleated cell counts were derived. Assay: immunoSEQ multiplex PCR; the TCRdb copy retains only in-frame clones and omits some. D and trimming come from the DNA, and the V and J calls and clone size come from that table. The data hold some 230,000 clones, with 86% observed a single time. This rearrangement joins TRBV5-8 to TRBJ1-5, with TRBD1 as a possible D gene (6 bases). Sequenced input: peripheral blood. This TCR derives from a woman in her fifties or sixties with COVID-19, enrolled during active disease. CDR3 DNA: TGTGCCAGCAAGGGAGTAAGGGGGGGCTATCAGCCCCAGCATTTT. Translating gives CASKGVRGGYQPQHF.